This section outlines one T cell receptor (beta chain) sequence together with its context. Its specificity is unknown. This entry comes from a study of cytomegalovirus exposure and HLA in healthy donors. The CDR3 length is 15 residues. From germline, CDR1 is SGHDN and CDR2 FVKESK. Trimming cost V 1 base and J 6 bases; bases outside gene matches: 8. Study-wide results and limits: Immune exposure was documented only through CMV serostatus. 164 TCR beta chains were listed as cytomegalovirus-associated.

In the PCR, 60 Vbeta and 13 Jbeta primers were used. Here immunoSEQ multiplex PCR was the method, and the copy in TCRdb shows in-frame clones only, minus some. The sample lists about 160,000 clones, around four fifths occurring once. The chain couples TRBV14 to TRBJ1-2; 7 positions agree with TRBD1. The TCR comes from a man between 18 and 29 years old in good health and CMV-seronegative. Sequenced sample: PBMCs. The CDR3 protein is CASSQGGQTGDGYTF. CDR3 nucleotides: TGTGCCAGCAGCCAAGGGGGACAGACCGGAGATGGCTACACCTTC.